The source of this T cell receptor beta chain is a study of blood T cell repertoires in COVID-19. In the study overall: COVID-19 samples collected from the United States, Italy and Spain covered acute and convalescent phases.

In the source study's methods: The assay estimated nucleated cells by amplifying reference gene primers. Assay used: immunoSEQ multiplex PCR; TCRdb lists only in-frame clones, some missing. V, J and clone size were drawn from that table, and D and trimming were deduced from the DNA. Of fewer than 400,000 clones listed, around 84% are singletons. The germline CDR1 and CDR2 sequences are SGHNT and YENEEA. The CDR3 is made up of 15 amino acids. Deletions cut 2 bases from V and 7 bases from J, with 15 bases between. Cohort assignment relied on participant-reported clinical history. The sample taken for sequencing was PBMCs or T cells enriched from blood (not recorded which). The receptor was isolated from a woman aged 25 to 39 who had been exposed to COVID-19. The chain has TRBV11-3 and TRBJ2-1, with D possibly being TRBD2 (5 bases). In DNA form, the CDR3 reads TGTGCCAGCAGCTTACTCCGGGGTTTAGGTAATGAGCAGTTCTTC. It codes for CASSLLRGLGNEQFF.